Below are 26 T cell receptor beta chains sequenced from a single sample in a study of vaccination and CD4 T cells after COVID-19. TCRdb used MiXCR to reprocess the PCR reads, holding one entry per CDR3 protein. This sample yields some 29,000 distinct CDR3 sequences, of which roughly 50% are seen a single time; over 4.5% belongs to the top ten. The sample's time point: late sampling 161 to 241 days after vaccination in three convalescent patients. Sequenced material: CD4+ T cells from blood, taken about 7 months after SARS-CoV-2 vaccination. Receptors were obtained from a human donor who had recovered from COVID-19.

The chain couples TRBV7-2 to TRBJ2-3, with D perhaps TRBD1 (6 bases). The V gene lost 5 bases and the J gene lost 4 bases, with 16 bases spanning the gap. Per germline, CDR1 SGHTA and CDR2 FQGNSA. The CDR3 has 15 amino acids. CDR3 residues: CASSRQTGNPDTQYF. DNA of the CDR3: TGTGCCAGCAGCCGCCAAACAGGGAATCCAGATACGCAGTATTTT.

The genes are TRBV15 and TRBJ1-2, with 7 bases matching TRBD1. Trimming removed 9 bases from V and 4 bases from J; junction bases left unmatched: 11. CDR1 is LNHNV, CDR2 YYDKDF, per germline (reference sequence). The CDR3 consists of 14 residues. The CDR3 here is CATHTGARAYGYTF. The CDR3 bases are TGTGCCACTCACACAGGGGCAAGGGCCTATGGCTACACCTTC.

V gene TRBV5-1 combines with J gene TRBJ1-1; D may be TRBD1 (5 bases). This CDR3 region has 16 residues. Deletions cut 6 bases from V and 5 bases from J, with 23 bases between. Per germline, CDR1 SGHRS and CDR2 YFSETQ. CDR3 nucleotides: TGCGCCAGCATCCCATTTGGCAGGGAGGTAGGGACTGAAGCTTTCTTT. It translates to CASIPFGREVGTEAFF.

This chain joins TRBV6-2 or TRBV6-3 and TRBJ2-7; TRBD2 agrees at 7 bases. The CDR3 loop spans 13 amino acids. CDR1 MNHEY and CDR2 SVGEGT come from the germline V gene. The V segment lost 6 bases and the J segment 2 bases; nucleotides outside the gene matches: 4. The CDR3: CASRQSGAYEQYF. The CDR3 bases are TGTGCCAGCAGACAAAGCGGGGCCTACGAGCAGTACTTC.

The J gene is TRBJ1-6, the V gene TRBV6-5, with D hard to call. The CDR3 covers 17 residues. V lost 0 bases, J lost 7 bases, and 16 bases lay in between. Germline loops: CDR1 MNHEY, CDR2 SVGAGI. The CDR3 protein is CASSYSQGLRGNSPLHF. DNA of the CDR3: TGTGCCAGCAGTTACTCACAAGGACTGAGAGGGAATTCACCCCTCCACTTT.

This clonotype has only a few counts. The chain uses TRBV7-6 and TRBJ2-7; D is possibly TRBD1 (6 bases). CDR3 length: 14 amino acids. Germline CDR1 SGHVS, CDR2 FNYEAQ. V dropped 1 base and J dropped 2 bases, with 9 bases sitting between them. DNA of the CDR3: TGTGCCAGCAGCTTAGGGACAGAAGCCTACGAGCAGTACTTC. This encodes CASSLGTEAYEQYF.

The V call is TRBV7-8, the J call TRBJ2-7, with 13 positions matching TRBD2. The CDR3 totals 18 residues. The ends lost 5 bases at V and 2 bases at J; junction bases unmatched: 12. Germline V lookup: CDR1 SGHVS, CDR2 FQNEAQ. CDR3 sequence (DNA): TGTGCCAGCAGCCCCGGGACTAGCGGGACCGAATTAGCCTACGAGCAGTACTTC. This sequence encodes CASSPGTSGTELAYEQYF.

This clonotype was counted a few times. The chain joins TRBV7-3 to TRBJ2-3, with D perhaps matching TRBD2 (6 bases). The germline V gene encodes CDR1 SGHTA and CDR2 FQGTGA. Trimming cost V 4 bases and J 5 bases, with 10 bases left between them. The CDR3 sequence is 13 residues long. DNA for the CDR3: TGTGCCAGCAGCTCACTAGCCGGAGATACGCAGTATTTT. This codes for CASSSLAGDTQYF.

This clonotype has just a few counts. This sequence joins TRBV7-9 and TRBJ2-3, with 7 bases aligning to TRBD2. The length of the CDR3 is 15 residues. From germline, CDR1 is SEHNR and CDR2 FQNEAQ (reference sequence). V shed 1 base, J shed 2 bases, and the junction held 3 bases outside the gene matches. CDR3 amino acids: CASSLVAGDTDTQYF. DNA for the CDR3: TGTGCCAGCAGCTTAGTCGCGGGAGACACAGATACGCAGTATTTT.

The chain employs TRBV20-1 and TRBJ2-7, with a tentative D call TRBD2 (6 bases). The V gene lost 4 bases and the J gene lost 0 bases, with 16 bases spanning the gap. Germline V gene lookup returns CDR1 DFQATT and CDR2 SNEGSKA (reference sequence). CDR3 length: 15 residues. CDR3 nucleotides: TGCAGTGCTACTTTTCGGGAGAGGAGCTCCTACGAGCAGTACTTC. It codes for CSATFRERSSYEQYF.

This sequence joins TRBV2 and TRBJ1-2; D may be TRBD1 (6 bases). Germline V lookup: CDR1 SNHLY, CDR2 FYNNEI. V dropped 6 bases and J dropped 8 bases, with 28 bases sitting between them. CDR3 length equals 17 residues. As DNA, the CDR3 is TGTGCCAGCAGCCTCGGCAGGGGCCTAGGGGCGAGGGCGGGCTACACCTTC. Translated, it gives CASSLGRGLGARAGYTF.

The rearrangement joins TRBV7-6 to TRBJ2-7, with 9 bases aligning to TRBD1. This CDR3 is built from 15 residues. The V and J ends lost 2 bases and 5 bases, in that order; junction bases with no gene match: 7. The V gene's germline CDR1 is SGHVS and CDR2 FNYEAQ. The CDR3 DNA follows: TGTGCCAGCAGCTTACGGCGGGACAGGGCCCACGAGCAGTACTTC. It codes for CASSLRRDRAHEQYF.

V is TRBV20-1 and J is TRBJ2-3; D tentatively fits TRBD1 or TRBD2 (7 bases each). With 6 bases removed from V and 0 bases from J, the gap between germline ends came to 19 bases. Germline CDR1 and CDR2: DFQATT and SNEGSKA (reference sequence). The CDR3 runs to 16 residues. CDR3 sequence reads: CSAAPQGGLSTDTQYF. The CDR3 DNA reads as TGCAGTGCCGCCCCCCAGGGGGGACTAAGCACAGATACGCAGTATTTT.

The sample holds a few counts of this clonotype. Here the CDR3 reads CSAREGGLSNQPQHF. In DNA form, the CDR3 reads TGCAGTGCCCGAGAGGGGGGCCTTAGCAATCAGCCCCAGCATTTT. The J gene is TRBJ1-5, the V gene TRBV20-1, with a weak D call TRBD1 (6 bases). V dropped 6 bases and J dropped 0 bases, with 15 bases sitting between them. Per germline, CDR1 DFQATT and CDR2 SNEGSKA (reference sequence). This CDR3 is built from 15 residues.

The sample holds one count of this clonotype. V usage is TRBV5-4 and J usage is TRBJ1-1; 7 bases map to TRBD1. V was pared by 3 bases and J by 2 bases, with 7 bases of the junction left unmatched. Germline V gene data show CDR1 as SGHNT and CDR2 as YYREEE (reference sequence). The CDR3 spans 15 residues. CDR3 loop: CASSSPGQINTEAFF. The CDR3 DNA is TGTGCCAGCAGCTCACCGGGACAGATCAACACTGAAGCTTTCTTT. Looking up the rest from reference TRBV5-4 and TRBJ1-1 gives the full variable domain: ETGVTQSPTHLIKTRGQQVTLRCSSQSGHNTVSWYQQALGQGPQFIFQYYREEENGRGNFPPRFSGLQFPNYSSELNVNALELDDSALYLCASSSPGQINTEAFFGQGTRLTVV.

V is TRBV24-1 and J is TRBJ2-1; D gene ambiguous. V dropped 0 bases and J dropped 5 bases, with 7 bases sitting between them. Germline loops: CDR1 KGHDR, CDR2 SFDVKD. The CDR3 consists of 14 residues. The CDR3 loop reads CATSDLVQNNEQFF. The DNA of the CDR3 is TGTGCCACCAGTGATTTGGTACAGAACAATGAGCAGTTCTTC.

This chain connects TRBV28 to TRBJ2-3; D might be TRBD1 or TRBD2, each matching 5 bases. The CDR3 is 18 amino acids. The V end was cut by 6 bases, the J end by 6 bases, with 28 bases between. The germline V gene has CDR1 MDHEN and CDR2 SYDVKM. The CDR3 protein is CASSTRRSNGTTGDTQYF. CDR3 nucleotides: TGTGCCAGCAGCACTAGGCGATCTAACGGGACCACCGGGGATACGCAGTATTTT.

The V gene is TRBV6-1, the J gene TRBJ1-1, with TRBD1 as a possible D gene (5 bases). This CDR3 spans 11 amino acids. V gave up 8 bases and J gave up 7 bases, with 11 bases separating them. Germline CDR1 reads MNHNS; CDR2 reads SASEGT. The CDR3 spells CASYRSSEAFF. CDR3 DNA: TGTGCCAGCTACAGGTCCAGTGAAGCTTTCTTT.

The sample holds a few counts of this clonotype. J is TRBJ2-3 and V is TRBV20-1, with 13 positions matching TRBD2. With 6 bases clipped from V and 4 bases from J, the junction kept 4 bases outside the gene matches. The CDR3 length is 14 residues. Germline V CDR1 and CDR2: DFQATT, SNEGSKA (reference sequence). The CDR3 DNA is TGCAGTGCAGAACTAGCGGGAGGGCCAGATACGCAGTATTTT. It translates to CSAELAGGPDTQYF.

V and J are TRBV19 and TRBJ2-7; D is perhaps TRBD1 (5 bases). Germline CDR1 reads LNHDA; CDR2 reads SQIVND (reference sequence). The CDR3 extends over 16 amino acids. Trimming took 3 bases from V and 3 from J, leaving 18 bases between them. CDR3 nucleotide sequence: TGTGCCAGTAGTATCCGCGCTGAGACAGTCTACTACGAGCAGTACTTC. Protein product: CASSIRAETVYYEQYF.

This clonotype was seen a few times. The CDR3 DNA reads as TGTGCCAGCAGCTTAGTATTCAGAGATACGCAGTATTTT. Its translation is CASSLVFRDTQYF. The J gene is TRBJ2-3, the V gene TRBV7-3, with D hard to call. Germline lookup yields CDR1 SGHTA and CDR2 FQGTGA. The CDR3 runs 13 residues. The V end was cut by 2 bases, the J end by 5 bases, with 8 bases between.

DNA for the CDR3: TGTGCCAGCAGAAATAGTGGGGACAGGTTCAACGAGCAGTACTTC. This gives the protein CASRNSGDRFNEQYF. This rearrangement joins TRBV28 to TRBJ2-7; 8 bases map to TRBD1. The CDR3 has 15 amino acids. CDR1 is MDHEN, CDR2 SYDVKM, per germline. The V gene end was trimmed by 6 bases and the J gene end by 5 bases; junction bases not matched to a gene: 12.

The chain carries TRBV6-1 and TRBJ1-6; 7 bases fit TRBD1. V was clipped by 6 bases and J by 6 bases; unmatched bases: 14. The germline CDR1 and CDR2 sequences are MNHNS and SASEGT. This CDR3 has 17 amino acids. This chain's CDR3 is CASSPSRTGSINSPLHF. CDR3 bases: TGTGCCAGCAGCCCTTCCAGGACAGGCTCGATTAATTCACCCCTCCACTTT.

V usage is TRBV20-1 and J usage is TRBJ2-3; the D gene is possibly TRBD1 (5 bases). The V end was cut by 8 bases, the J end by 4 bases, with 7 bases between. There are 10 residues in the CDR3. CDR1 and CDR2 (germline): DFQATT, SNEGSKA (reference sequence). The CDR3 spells CSSRADTQYF. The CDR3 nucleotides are TGCAGTTCCAGGGCAGATACGCAGTATTTT.

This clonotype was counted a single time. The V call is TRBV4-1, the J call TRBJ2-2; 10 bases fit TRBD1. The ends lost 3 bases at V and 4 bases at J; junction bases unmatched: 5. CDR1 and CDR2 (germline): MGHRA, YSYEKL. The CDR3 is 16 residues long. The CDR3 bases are TGCGCCAGCAGCCAGGCACGGACAGGGGGCACCGGGGAGCTGTTTTTT. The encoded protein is CASSQARTGGTGELFF.

This CDR3 is CASSPLVHPRTDTQYF. The CDR3 bases are TGTGCCAGCAGCCCCCTCGTCCACCCACGCACAGATACGCAGTATTTT. V gene TRBV12-3 or TRBV12-4 combines with J gene TRBJ2-3; no clear D gene. V was pared by 6 bases and J by 1 base, with 17 bases between. The CDR3 length is 16 residues.